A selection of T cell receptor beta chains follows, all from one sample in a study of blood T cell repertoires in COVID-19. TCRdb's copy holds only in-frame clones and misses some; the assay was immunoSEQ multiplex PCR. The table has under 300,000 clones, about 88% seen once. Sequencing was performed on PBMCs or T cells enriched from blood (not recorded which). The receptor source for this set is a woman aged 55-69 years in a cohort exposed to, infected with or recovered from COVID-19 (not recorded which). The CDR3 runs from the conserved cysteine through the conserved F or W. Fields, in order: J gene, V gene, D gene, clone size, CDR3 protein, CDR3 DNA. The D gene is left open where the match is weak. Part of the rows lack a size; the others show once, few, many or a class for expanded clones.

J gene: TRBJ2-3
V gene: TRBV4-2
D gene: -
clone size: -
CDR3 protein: CASSQDQKDTQYF
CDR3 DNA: TGTGCCAGCAGCCAAGATCAGAAAGATACGCAGTATTTT

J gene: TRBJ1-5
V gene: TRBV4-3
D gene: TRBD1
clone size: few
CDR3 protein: CASSPDRAGGQPQHF
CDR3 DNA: TGCGCCAGCAGCCCAGACAGGGCGGGGGGTCAGCCCCAGCATTTT

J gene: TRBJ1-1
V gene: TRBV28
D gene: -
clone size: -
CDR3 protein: CASSRQYTTEAFF
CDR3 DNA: TGTGCCAGCAGCCGACAGTACACAACTGAAGCTTTCTTT

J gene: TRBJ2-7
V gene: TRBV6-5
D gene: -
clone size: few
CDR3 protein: CASTRTDYEQYF
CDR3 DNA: TGTGCCAGCACCAGGACAGACTACGAGCAGTACTTC

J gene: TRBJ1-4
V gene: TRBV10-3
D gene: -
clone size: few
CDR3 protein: CAISRGAGRNEKLFF
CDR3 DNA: TGTGCCATCAGCCGGGGGGCAGGGAGGAATGAAAAACTGTTTTTT

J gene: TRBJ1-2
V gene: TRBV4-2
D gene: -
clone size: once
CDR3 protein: CASSQDSYGYTF
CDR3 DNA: TGTGCCAGCAGCCAAGATAGCTATGGCTACACCTTC

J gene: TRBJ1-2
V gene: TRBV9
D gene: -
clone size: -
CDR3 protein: CASSVAGVYGYTF
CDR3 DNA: TGTGCCAGCAGCGTAGCCGGAGTCTATGGCTACACCTTC

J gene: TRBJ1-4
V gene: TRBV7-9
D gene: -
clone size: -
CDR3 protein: CASSLPVATNEKLFF
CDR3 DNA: TGTGCCAGCAGCCTGCCGGTAGCAACTAATGAAAAACTGTTTTTT

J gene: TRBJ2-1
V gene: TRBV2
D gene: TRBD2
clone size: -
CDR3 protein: CASSPTSGRVREQFF
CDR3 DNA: TGTGCCAGCAGTCCCACTAGCGGGAGGGTAAGGGAGCAGTTCTTC

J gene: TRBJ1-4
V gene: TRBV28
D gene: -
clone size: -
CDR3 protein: CASSPPGRGAREKLFF
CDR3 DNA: TGTGCCAGCAGTCCCCCCGGTCGGGGGGCGAGGGAAAAACTGTTTTTT

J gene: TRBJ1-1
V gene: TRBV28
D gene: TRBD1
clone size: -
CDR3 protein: CASSFGTGITEAFF
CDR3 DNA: TGTGCCAGCAGTTTCGGGACAGGGATCACTGAAGCTTTCTTT

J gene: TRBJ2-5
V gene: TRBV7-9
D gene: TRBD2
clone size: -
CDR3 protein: CASSLVPGGPFGEETQYF
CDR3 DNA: TGTGCCAGCAGCTTAGTTCCGGGAGGGCCTTTTGGGGAAGAGACCCAGTACTTC

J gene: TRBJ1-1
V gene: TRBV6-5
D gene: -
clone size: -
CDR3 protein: CASSYFGGRDTEAFF
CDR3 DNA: TGTGCCAGCAGTTACTTTGGAGGGCGGGACACTGAAGCTTTCTTT

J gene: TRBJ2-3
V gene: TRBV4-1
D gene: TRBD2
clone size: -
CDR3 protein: CASSPWTSRATDTQYF
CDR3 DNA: TGCGCCAGCAGCCCCTGGACTAGTCGGGCCACAGATACGCAGTATTTT

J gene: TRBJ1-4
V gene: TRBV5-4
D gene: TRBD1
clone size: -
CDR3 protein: CASSLISSRGREKLFF
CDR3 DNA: TGTGCCAGCAGCTTGATTTCATCCAGGGGGCGAGAAAAACTGTTTTTT

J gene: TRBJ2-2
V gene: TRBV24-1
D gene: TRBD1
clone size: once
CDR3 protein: CATSDFWDRGAGELFF
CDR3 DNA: TGTGCCACCAGTGATTTTTGGGACAGGGGAGCTGGGGAGCTGTTTTTT

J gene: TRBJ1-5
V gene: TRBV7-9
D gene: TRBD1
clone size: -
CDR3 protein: CASSGILQGAGNQPQHF
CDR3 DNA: TGTGCCAGCAGCGGTATACTACAGGGGGCGGGCAATCAGCCCCAGCATTTT

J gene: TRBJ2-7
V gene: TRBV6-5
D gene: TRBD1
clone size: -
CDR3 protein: CASRETGTGAFEQYF
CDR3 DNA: TGTGCCAGCAGGGAGACCGGGACAGGGGCTTTCGAGCAGTACTTC

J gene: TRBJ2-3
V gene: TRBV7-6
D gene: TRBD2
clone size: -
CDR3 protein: CASSLLAGEVNTQYF
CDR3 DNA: TGTGCCAGCAGCTTGCTAGCGGGAGAGGTGAATACGCAGTATTTT

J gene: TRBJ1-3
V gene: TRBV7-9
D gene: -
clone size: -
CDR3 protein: CASSLATGSGNTIYF
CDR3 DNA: TGTGCCAGCAGCTTAGCAACAGGCTCTGGAAACACCATATATTTT

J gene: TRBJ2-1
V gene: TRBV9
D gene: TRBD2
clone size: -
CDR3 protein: CASSATSFGAYNEQFF
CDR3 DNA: TGTGCCAGCAGCGCGACTAGCTTTGGAGCGTACAATGAGCAGTTCTTC

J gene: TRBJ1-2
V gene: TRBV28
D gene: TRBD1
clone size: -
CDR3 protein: CASSRTGLGYTF
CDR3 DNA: TGTGCCAGCAGTCGGACAGGGCTTGGCTACACCTTC

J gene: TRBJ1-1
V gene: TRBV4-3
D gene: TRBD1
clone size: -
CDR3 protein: CASSQEGTGRNTEAFF
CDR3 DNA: TGCGCCAGCAGCCAGGAAGGGACAGGGCGGAACACTGAAGCTTTCTTT

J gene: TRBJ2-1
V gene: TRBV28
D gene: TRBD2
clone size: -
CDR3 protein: CASSSELTSGSYNEQFF
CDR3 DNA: TGTGCCAGCAGTTCAGAATTGACTAGCGGGTCTTACAATGAGCAGTTCTTC

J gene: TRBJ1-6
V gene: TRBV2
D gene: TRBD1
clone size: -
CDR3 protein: CASRMTGANSPLHF
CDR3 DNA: TGTGCCAGCAGAATGACAGGGGCAAACTCACCCCTCCACTTT

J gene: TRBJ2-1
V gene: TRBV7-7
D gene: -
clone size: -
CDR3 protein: CASSLGGGAREQFF
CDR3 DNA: TGTGCTAGCAGCTTAGGTGGAGGGGCACGGGAGCAGTTCTTC

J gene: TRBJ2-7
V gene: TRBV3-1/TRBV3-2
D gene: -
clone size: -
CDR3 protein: CASSQARVATYEQYF
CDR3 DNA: TGTGCCAGCAGCCAAGCACGGGTAGCTACCTACGAGCAGTACTTC

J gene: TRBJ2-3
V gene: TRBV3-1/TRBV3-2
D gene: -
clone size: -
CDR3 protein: CASSQVQQVSTDTQYF
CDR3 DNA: TGTGCCAGCAGCCAAGTTCAGCAGGTCTCCACAGATACGCAGTATTTT

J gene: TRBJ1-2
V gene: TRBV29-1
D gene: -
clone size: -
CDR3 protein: CSVEHRSNNYGYTF
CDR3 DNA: TGCAGCGTTGAACACAGGAGTAATAACTATGGCTACACCTTC

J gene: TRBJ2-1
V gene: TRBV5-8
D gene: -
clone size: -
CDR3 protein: CASSLRDMYNEQFF
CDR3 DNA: TGTGCCAGCAGCTTAAGGGACATGTACAATGAGCAGTTCTTC

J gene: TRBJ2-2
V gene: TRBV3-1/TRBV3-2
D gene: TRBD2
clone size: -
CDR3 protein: CASSQGGPTGELFF
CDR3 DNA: TGTGCCAGCAGCCAGGGAGGGCCGACCGGGGAGCTGTTTTTT

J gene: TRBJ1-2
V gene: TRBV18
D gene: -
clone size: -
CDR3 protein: CASSPPGIPYYGYTF
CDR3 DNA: TGTGCCAGCTCACCACCCGGGATACCATACTATGGCTACACCTTC

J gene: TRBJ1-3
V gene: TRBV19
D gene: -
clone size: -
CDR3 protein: CASSISLVSATSGNTIYF
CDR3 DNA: TGTGCCAGTAGTATCTCTCTTGTGTCAGCGACCTCTGGAAACACCATATATTTT

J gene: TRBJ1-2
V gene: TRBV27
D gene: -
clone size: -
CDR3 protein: CASSHPGSGTQGYTF
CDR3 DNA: TGTGCCAGCAGTCATCCGGGATCCGGGACACAAGGCTACACCTTC

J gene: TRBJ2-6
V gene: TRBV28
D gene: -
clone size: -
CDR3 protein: CASTKTGLSGANVLTF
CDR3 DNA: TGTGCCAGCACCAAGACAGGTCTCTCTGGGGCCAACGTCCTGACTTTC

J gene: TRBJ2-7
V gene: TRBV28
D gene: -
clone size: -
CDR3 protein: CASSFPTTGFEQYF
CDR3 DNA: TGTGCCAGCAGTTTCCCTACCACAGGGTTCGAGCAGTACTTC

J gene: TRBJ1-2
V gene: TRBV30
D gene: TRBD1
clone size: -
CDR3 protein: CAWSRGQGGYTF
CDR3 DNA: TGTGCCTGGAGCCGGGGACAGGGAGGCTACACCTTC

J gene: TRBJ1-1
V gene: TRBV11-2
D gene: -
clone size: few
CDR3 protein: CASSTQGNTEAFF
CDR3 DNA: TGTGCCAGCAGCACCCAGGGGAACACTGAAGCTTTCTTT

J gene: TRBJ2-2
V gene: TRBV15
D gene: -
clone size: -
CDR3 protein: CATSRDPITGELFF
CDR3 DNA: TGTGCCACCAGCAGAGATCCTATCACCGGGGAGCTGTTTTTT

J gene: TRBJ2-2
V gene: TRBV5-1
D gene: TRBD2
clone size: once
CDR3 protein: CASSLIVAGGPSDTGELFF
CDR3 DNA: TGCGCCAGCAGCTTGATCGTAGCGGGAGGGCCATCTGACACCGGGGAGCTGTTTTTT

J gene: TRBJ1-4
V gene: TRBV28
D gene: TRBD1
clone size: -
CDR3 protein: CASRPSGQGANEKLFF
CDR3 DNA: TGTGCCAGCAGGCCATCCGGGCAGGGGGCTAATGAAAAACTGTTTTTT

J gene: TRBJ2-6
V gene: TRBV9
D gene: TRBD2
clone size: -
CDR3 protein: CASSPAGAGGANVLTF
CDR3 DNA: TGTGCCAGCAGCCCAGCGGGGGCGGGAGGGGCCAACGTCCTGACTTTC

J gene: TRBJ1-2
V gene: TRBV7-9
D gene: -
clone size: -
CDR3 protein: CASSIGQFNYGYTF
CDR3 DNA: TGTGCCAGCAGCATAGGACAGTTTAACTATGGCTACACCTTC

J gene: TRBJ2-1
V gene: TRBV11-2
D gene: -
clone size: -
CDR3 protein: CASSLVAGDIYNEQFF
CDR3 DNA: TGTGCCAGCAGCTTGGTCGCAGGGGATATCTACAATGAGCAGTTCTTC

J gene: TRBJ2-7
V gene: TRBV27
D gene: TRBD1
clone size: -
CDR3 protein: CASRRTGAAYYEQYF
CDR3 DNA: TGTGCCAGCAGGCGCACAGGGGCGGCCTACTACGAGCAGTACTTC

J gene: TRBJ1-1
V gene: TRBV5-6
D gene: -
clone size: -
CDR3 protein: CASRYRSLMNTEAFF
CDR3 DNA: TGTGCCAGTCGTTACAGGAGCTTAATGAACACTGAAGCTTTCTTT

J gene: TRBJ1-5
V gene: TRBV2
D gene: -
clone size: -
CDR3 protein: CASRGTRQPQHF
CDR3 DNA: TGTGCCAGCAGGGGGACTAGGCAGCCCCAGCATTTT

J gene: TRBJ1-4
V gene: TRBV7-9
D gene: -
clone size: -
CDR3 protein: CASSLTGQGEEKLFF
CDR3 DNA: TGTGCCAGCAGCTTAACTGGGCAGGGCGAGGAAAAACTGTTTTTT

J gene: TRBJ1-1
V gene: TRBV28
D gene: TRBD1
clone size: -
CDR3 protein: CASSLLTGGAFF
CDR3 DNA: TGTGCCAGCAGTTTACTGACAGGGGGCGCTTTCTTT

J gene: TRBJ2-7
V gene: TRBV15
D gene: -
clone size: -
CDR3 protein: CATLALGKEQYF
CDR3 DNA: TGTGCCACCCTAGCGCTTGGGAAGGAGCAGTACTTC

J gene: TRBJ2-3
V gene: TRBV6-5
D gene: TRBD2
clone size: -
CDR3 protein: CASRRLAGTTDTQYF
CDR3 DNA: TGTGCCAGCAGGCGACTAGCGGGGACCACAGATACGCAGTATTTT

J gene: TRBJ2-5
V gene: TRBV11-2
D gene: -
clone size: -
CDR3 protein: CASSLGLQETQYF
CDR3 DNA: TGTGCCAGCAGCTTAGGTCTGCAAGAGACCCAGTACTTC

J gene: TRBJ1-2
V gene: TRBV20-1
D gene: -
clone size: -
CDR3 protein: CSARGGVSYTF
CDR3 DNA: TGCAGTGCTAGAGGGGGGGTTAGCTACACCTTC

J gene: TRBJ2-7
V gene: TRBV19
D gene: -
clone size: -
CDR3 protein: CASSIDRGREQYF
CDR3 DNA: TGTGCCAGTAGTATAGATCGGGGTCGGGAGCAGTACTTC

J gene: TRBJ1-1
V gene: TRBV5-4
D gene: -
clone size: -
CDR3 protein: CASSLYQVNTEAFF
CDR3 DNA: TGTGCCAGCAGCTTGTATCAGGTCAACACTGAAGCTTTCTTT

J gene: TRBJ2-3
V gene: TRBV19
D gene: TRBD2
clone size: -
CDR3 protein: CASSGSAGGTDTQYF
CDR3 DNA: TGTGCCAGTAGTGGATCAGCGGGAGGAACAGATACGCAGTATTTT

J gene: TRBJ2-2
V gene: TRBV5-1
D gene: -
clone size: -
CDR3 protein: CASGNRDTGELFF
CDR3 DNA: TGCGCCAGCGGAAACAGGGATACCGGGGAGCTGTTTTTT